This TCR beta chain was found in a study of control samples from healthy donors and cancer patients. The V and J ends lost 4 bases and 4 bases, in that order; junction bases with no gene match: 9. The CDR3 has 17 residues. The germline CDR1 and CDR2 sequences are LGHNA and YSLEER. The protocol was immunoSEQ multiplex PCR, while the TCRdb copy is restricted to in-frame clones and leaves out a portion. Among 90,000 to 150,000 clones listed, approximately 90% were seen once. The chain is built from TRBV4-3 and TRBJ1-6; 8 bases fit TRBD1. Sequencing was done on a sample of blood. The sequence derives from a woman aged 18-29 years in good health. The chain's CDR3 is CASSPSRTGPYNSPLHF. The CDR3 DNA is TGCGCCAGCAGCCCGTCGAGGACAGGGCCTTATAATTCACCCCTCCACTTT.